This T cell receptor beta chain was sequenced in a study of blood T cell repertoires in COVID-19. In the study overall: Sites in the United States, Italy and Spain provided acute and convalescent COVID-19 samples. PBMCs, B-cell-depleted T cells, or T cells were the source of the cDNA or gDNA that made up the material.

Per the original methods: It was from reference gene primer amplification that nucleated cell counts were estimated. Sequencing was performed with immunoSEQ multiplex PCR; in TCRdb, only in-frame clones are kept and a portion is missing. The V and J calls and clone size are taken from that table; D and trimming were inferred from the DNA. The sample has some 150,000 clones, roughly 80% seen once. The germline CDR1 and CDR2 sequences are SNHLY and FYNNEI. The CDR3 covers 12 residues. V shed 8 bases and J shed 6 bases, with 13 bases lying between them. This sequence was found in an elderly woman in a cohort sampled during active or convalescent COVID-19. V gene TRBV2 combines with J gene TRBJ1-2; D remains unclear. The sample taken for sequencing was peripheral blood. Here the CDR3 reads CASGILGDGYTF. Written as DNA, the CDR3 is TGTGCCAGCGGAATCTTGGGAGATGGCTACACCTTC.